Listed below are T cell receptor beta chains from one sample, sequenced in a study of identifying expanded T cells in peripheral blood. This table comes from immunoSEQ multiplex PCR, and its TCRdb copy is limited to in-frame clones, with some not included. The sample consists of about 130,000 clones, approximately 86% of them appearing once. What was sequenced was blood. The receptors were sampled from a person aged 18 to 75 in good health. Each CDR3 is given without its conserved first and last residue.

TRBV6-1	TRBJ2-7	ASTRTTYEQY
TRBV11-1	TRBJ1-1	ASSFRENTEAF
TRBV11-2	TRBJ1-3	ASSFTGPTIY
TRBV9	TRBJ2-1	ASSPRDRDYNEQF
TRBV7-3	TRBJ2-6	ASSLTGSTISGANVLT
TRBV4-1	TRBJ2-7	ASSQDKDRVADEQY
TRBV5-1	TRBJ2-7	ASSSGGLFEQY
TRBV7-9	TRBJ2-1	ASSLLGTPYNEQF
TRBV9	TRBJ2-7	ASSVDSRDEQY
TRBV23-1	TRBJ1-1	ASSQSRRGEDTEAF
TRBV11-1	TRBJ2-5	ASSPRGAGQETQY
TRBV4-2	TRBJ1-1	ASSLGHQNTEAF
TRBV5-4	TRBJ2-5	ASSLTGTLPGETQY
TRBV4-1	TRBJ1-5	ASSQAGGYQPQH
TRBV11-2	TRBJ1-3	ASSLYSGGDGNTIY
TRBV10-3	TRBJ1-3	AISVGGQGGNTIY
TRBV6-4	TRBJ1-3	ASSDSGDTIY
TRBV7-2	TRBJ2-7	ASSSTSAYEQY
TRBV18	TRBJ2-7	ASSFPSGTSGYEQY
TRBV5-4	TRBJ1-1	ASSRDRGQNTEAF
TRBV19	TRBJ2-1	ASSDSRAEQF
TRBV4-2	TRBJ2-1	ASSQEPWDRKNNEQF
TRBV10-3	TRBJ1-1	AISGGGQATEAF
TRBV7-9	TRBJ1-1	ASNNRDGGNTEAF
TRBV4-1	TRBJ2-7	ASSQFPRLAGNPTYEQY
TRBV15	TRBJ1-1	ATSRGQVMGTEAF